This entry is about one TCR beta chain. This sample is drawn from a study of blood T cell repertoires in COVID-19. The CDR3 totals 16 residues. In germline, CDR1 is MDHEN, CDR2 SYDVKM. Trimming at V came to 10 bases and at J to 1 base, leaving 14 bases not matched to a gene. Only in-frame clones appear in the TCRdb table, and some are missing; sequencing was by immunoSEQ multiplex PCR. The data show more than 9,500 clones, with approximately 89% seen just once and around 5.6% held by the top ten. J is TRBJ1-1 and V is TRBV28; 8 positions match TRBD1. The TCR comes from a human donor in a cohort sampled during active COVID-19. The sequenced sample consisted of peripheral blood. The CDR3 protein is CATSVAYGTGNTEAFF. In DNA form, the CDR3 reads TGTGCCACCTCAGTCGCTTACGGGACAGGGAACACTGAAGCTTTCTTT. Variable domain in full (rest from reference TRBV28 and TRBJ1-1): DVKVTQSSRYLVKRTGEKVFLECVQDMDHENMFWYRQDPGLGLRLIYFSYDVKMKEKGDIPEGYSVSREKKERFSLILESASTNQTSMYLCATSVAYGTGNTEAFFGQGTRLTVV.